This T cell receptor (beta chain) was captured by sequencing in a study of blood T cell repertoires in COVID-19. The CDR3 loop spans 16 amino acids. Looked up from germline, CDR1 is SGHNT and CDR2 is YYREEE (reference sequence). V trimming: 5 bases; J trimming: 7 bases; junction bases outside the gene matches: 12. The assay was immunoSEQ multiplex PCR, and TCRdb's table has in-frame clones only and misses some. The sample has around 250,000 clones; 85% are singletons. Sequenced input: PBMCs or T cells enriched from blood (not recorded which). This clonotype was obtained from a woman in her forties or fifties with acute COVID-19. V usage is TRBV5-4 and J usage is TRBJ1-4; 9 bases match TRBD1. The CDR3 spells CASSPTGGASSEKLFF. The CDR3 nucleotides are TGTGCCAGCAGTCCCACAGGGGGCGCTTCCTCTGAAAAACTGTTTTTT.